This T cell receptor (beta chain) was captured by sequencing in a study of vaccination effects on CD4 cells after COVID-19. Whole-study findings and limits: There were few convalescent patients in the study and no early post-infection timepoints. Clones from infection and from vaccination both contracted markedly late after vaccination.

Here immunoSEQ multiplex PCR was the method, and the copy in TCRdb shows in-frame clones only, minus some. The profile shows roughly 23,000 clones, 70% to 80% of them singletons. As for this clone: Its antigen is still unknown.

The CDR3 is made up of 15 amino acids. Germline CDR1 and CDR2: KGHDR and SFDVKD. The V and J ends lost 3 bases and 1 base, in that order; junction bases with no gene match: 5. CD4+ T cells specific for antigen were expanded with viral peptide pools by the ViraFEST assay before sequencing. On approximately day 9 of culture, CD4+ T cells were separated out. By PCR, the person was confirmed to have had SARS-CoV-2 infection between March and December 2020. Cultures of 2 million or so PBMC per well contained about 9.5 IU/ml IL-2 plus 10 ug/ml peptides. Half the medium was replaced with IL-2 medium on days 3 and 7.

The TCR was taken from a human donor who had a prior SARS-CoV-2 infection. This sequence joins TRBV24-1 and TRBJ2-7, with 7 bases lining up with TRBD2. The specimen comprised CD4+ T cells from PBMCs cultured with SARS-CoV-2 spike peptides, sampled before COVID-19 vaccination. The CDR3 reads CATSDPASGSYEQYF. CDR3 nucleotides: TGTGCCACCAGTGATCCGGCTAGCGGATCCTACGAGCAGTACTTC.